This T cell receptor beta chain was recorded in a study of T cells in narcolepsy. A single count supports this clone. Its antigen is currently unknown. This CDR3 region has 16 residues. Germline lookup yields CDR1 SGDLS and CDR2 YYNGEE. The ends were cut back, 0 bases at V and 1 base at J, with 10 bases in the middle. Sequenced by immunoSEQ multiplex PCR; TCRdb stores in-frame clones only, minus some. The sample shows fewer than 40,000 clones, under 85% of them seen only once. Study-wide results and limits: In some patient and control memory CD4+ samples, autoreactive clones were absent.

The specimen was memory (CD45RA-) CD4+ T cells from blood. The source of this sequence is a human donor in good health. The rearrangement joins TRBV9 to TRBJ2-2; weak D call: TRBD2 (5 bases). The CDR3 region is CASSVEPGVNTGELFF. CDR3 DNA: TGTGCCAGCAGCGTAGAACCCGGGGTGAACACCGGGGAGCTGTTTTTT.